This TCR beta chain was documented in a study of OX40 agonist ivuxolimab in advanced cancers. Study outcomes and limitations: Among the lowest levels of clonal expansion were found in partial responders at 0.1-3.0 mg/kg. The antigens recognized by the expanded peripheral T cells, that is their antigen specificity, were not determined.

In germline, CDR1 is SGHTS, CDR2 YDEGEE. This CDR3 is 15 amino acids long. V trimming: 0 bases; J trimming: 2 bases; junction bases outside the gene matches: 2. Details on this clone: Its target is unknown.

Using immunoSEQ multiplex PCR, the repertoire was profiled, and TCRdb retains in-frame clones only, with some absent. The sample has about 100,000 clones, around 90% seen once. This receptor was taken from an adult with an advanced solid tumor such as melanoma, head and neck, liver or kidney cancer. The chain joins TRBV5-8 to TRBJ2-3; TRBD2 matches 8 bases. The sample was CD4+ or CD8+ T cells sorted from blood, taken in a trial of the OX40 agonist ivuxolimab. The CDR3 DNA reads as TGTGCCAGCAGCTTGGTTAGCGGGGCCACAGATACGCAGTATTTT. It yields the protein CASSLVSGATDTQYF.